The 16 T cell receptor beta chains below come from one sample, sequenced in a study of radiotherapy plus CTLA-4 blockade in lung cancer. Sequencing was performed with immunoSEQ multiplex PCR; in TCRdb, only in-frame clones are kept and a portion is missing. The sample lists fewer than 100,000 clones; 78% were seen once. The sequencing here drew on peripheral blood, taken from a patient treated with radiotherapy plus ipilimumab. These receptors came from a human donor with non-small cell lung cancer whose response to radiotherapy plus ipilimumab could not be evaluated. Some clones in this sample may be carry-over from other donors' samples.

This chain joins TRBV28 and TRBJ2-7; TRBD1 aligns across 9 bases. The CDR3 consists of 14 residues. V was clipped by 3 bases and J by 4 bases; unmatched bases: 4. CDR1 is MDHEN, CDR2 SYDVKM, per germline. The CDR3 coding sequence is TGTGCCAGCAGTTTGACAGGGGGGGAGTACGAGCAGTACTTC. It yields the protein CASSLTGGEYEQYF.

The V and J genes are TRBV19 and TRBJ2-7, with D maybe TRBD1 (6 bases). Trimming removed 3 bases at V and 2 bases at J, with 26 bases between. This CDR3 has 19 amino acids. Germline values: CDR1 LNHDA, CDR2 SQIVND (reference sequence). The CDR3 sequence: CASSIGLGAPTLITYEQYF. The CDR3 bases are TGTGCCAGTAGTATTGGGCTGGGGGCACCGACGTTAATAACCTACGAGCAGTACTTC. The complete variable domain, with remaining parts taken from reference TRBV19 and TRBJ2-7, reads DGGITQSPKYLFRKEGQNVTLSCEQNLNHDAMYWYRQDPGQGLRLIYYSQIVNDFQKGDIAEGYSVSREKKESFPLTVTSAQKNPTAFYLCASSIGLGAPTLITYEQYFGPGTRLTVT.

The chain carries TRBV5-6 and TRBJ2-2; 7 nucleotides align to TRBD1. The CDR3 has 15 amino acids. Germline trimming cut 0 bases from V and 5 bases from J; bases unmatched to any gene: 4. Germline lookup yields CDR1 SGHDT and CDR2 YYEEEE. CDR3 coding DNA: TGTGCCAGCAGCTTGGGTCTACAGGGGACCGGGGAGCTGTTTTTT. It translates to CASSLGLQGTGELFF.

J is TRBJ2-7 and V is TRBV9; 10 positions match TRBD1. This CDR3 is built from 14 residues. V was pared by 4 bases and J by 6 bases, with 7 bases of the junction left unmatched. Looked up from germline, CDR1 is SGDLS and CDR2 is YYNGEE. Here the CDR3 DNA reads TGTGCCAGCAGCTCCGGGACAGGGGCTTCCGAGCAGTACTTC. Translating it yields CASSSGTGASEQYF.

This clone appeared a few times. The chain links TRBV9 to TRBJ2-3; tentative D call: TRBD2 (6 bases). CDR1 and CDR2 from the germline V gene are SGDLS and YYNGEE. The V and J ends lost 4 bases and 4 bases respectively, with 16 bases between them. The CDR3 spans 15 residues. CDR3 in amino acids: CASSSTGTLADTQYF. The CDR3 bases are TGTGCCAGCAGCTCGACCGGGACTTTAGCAGATACGCAGTATTTT.

The chain employs TRBV27 and TRBJ1-2; D is unclear. Germline loops: CDR1 MNHEY, CDR2 SMNVEV (reference sequence). The CDR3 is made up of 12 amino acids. Trimming shortened V by 6 bases and J by 4 bases, and 9 bases separated the two germline ends. In DNA form, the CDR3 reads TGTGCCAGCAGAGGAAGAGGCTATGGCTACACCTTC. Its translation: CASRGRGYGYTF.

The chain links TRBV27 to TRBJ2-7, with a tentative D call TRBD1 (5 bases). V lost 4 bases and J 5 bases, leaving 15 bases between the germline ends. Germline values: CDR1 MNHEY, CDR2 SMNVEV (reference sequence). The CDR3 covers 14 residues. In DNA form, the CDR3 reads TGTGCCAGCAGTTCAGGCCAGGGCCGGAACGAGCAGTACTTC. This gives the protein CASSSGQGRNEQYF.

The J gene is TRBJ1-1, the V gene TRBV2; possibly TRBD1 for D (5 bases). The CDR3 consists of 13 residues. V was trimmed by 9 bases and J by 3 bases, leaving 14 bases between them. Germline loops: CDR1 SNHLY, CDR2 FYNNEI. This CDR3 is CARGVQSDTEAFF. The CDR3 nucleotides are TGTGCCAGAGGGGTCCAGTCGGACACTGAAGCTTTCTTT.

This clone has just one count. The V gene is TRBV5-1, the J gene TRBJ2-5, with TRBD2 matching over 8 bases. V shed 4 bases and J 5 bases; nucleotides not matched to a gene: 7. Germline lookup yields CDR1 SGHRS and CDR2 YFSETQ. The CDR3 covers 14 residues. The CDR3 DNA sequence: TGCGCCAGCAGCGGAGGGACTAGGGGGGAGACCCAGTACTTC. Translated: CASSGGTRGETQYF.

The J gene is TRBJ1-4, the V gene TRBV7-2; D possibly corresponds to TRBD1 (6 bases). Germline CDR1 reads SGHTA; CDR2 reads FQGNSA. V gave up 2 bases and J gave up 4 bases, with 8 bases separating them. This CDR3 spans 14 amino acids. CDR3 bases: TGTGCCAGCAGCTTAAACAGGGATAATGAAAAACTGTTTTTT. Translation: CASSLNRDNEKLFF.

This clone was seen once. This chain links TRBV28 with TRBJ2-1; 9 nucleotides agree with TRBD2. V was pared by 7 bases and J by 5 bases, with 9 bases of the junction left unmatched. The CDR3 consists of 15 residues. Germline CDR1 is MDHEN and CDR2 is SYDVKM. In DNA form, the CDR3 reads TGTGCCAGCACCCCCTGGCGGGGGGGACACAATGAGCAGTTCTTC. Encoded protein: CASTPWRGGHNEQFF.

This chain uses TRBV12-5 with TRBJ1-5, with D unclear. The V end was cut by 5 bases, the J end by 1 base, with 15 bases between. The V gene's germline CDR1 is LGHNT and CDR2 FRNRAP. The CDR3 extends over 16 amino acids. The CDR3 here is CASGPSEGSSNQPQHF. CDR3 nucleotide sequence: TGTGCTAGTGGTCCCTCGGAGGGCTCAAGCAATCAGCCCCAGCATTTT.

The chain is built from TRBV18 and TRBJ2-7; TRBD1 agrees at 10 bases. V shed 5 bases and J 5 bases; nucleotides not matched to a gene: 6. The CDR3 covers 14 residues. The V gene's germline CDR1 is KGHSH and CDR2 LQKENI. CDR3 sequence reads: CASSGQGGRNEQYF. The CDR3 DNA follows: TGTGCCAGCTCAGGACAGGGGGGGCGCAACGAGCAGTACTTC.

The CDR3 DNA reads TGTGCCAGCAGCAGACAGGGAGGTAGCACAGATACGCAGTATTTT. Translating it yields CASSRQGGSTDTQYF. V and J are TRBV6-5 and TRBJ2-3, with a weak D call TRBD1 (7 bases). This CDR3 spans 15 amino acids. V was cut by 6 bases and J by 0 bases, with 13 bases left in between. Germline CDR1 reads MNHEY; CDR2 reads SVGAGI.

V usage is TRBV7-2 and J usage is TRBJ2-3; 9 nucleotides line up with TRBD2. The CDR3 is made up of 16 amino acids. Per the germline V gene, CDR1 is SGHTA and CDR2 is FQGNSA. The V and J ends lost 5 bases and 5 bases, in that order; junction bases with no gene match: 11. CDR3 in amino acids: CASSPWAGGAGDTQYF. CDR3 nucleotide sequence: TGTGCCAGCAGCCCCTGGGCGGGGGGGGCGGGAGATACGCAGTATTTT.

This rearrangement joins TRBV28 to TRBJ1-3; no reliable D call. CDR3 length: 12 residues. Germline V gene sequence: CDR1 MDHEN, CDR2 SYDVKM. DNA for the CDR3: TGTGTGGCGGCTGGTTCTGGAAACACCATATATTTT. It yields the protein CVAAGSGNTIYF.